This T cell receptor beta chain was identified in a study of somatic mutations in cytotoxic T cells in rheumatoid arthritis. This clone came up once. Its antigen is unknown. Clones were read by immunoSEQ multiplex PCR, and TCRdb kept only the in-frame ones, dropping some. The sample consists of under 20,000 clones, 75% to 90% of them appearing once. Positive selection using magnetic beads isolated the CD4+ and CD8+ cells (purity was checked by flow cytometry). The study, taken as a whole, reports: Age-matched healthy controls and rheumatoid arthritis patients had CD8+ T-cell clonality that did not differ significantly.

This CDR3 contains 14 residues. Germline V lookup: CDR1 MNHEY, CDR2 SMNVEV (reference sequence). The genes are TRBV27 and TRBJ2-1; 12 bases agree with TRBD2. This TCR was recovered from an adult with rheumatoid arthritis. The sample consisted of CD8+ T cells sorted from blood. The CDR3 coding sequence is TGTGCTGTTCTAGCGGGGGGGCTCTACAATGAGCAGTTCTTC. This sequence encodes CAVLAGGLYNEQFF.